The 17 T cell receptor beta chains given below trace back to one sample, sequenced in a study of T cell repertoires in cytomegalovirus infection. TCRdb independently ran MiXCR on the reads; one entry per CDR3 protein. The table has about 400,000 distinct CDR3 sequences, 15% to 20% seen once. The source material was PBMCs. The receptors were sampled from a human donor in good health (CMV status not recorded). Some clones in this sample may be carry-over from other donors' samples.

The chain carries TRBV2 and TRBJ2-1, with D possibly matching TRBD1 (6 bases). This CDR3 is built from 13 residues. V was trimmed by 6 bases and J by 5 bases, leaving 11 bases between them. Per germline, CDR1 SNHLY and CDR2 FYNNEI. This CDR3 is CASSNRVDNEQFF. The CDR3, as DNA: TGTGCCAGCAGCAACAGGGTTGACAATGAGCAGTTCTTC.

The V gene is TRBV19, the J gene TRBJ1-5; D possibly corresponds to TRBD1 (6 bases). The CDR3 spans 15 residues. V was clipped by 4 bases and J by 6 bases, with 16 bases between them. Germline V gene lookup returns CDR1 LNHDA and CDR2 SQIVND (reference sequence). The CDR3 spells CASSTSQGTTQPQHF. Written as DNA, the CDR3 is TGTGCCAGTAGTACTTCACAGGGAACTACTCAGCCCCAGCATTTT. Full variable domain (rest looked up from reference TRBV19 and TRBJ1-5): DGGITQSPKYLFRKEGQNVTLSCEQNLNHDAMYWYRQDPGQGLRLIYYSQIVNDFQKGDIAEGYSVSREKKESFPLTVTSAQKNPTAFYLCASSTSQGTTQPQHFGDGTRLSIL.

This clonotype has ten or more counts. V is TRBV7-2 and J is TRBJ1-1; TRBD1 might be the D (5 bases). Per germline, CDR1 SGHTA and CDR2 FQGNSA. This CDR3 contains 15 residues. V shed 2 bases and J shed 4 bases, with 14 bases lying between them. The CDR3 spells CASSLTGPRSTEAFF. Here the CDR3 DNA reads TGTGCCAGCAGCTTAACAGGCCCGAGGAGCACTGAAGCTTTCTTT.

Only a few counts were recorded for this clonotype. The gene calls are TRBV25-1 and TRBJ2-3; maybe TRBD1 (6 bases). Per the germline V gene, CDR1 is MGHDK and CDR2 is SYGVNS. The CDR3 totals 15 residues. V gave up 7 bases and J gave up 0 bases, with 14 bases separating them. In DNA form, the CDR3 reads TGTGCCAGCATTGACAGGCACGCTAGCACAGATACGCAGTATTTT. The encoded protein is CASIDRHASTDTQYF.

This clonotype was recorded many times. The chain is built from TRBV7-2 and TRBJ2-3; D is perhaps TRBD2 (6 bases). V was shortened by 5 bases and J by 7 bases, with 13 bases between the two germline ends. CDR1 SGHTA and CDR2 FQGNSA come from the germline V gene. The CDR3 sequence is 13 residues long. The CDR3 DNA reads TGTGCCAGCAGCCCGACTAGAGGGTATACGCAGTATTTT. Residues: CASSPTRGYTQYF.

There are a few counts of this clonotype. V usage is TRBV7-9 and J usage is TRBJ2-1; a possible D gene is TRBD2 (6 bases). Germline CDR1 reads SEHNR; CDR2 reads FQNEAQ (reference sequence). With 1 base removed from V and 7 bases from J, the gap between germline ends came to 17 bases. This CDR3 spans 16 amino acids. CDR3 nucleotides: TGTGCCAGCAGCTTAGAGCGGGCCATGTTGGGGAATGAGCAGTTCTTC. Translated: CASSLERAMLGNEQFF. The whole variable domain, remainder taken from reference TRBV7-9 and TRBJ2-1, is DTGVSQNPRHKITKRGQNVTFRCDPISEHNRLYWYRQTLGQGPEFLTYFQNEAQLEKSRLLSDRFSAERPKGSFSTLEIQRTEQGDSAMYLCASSLERAMLGNEQFFGPGTRLTVL.

In this sample, this clonotype turned up a few times. The chain combines TRBV20-1 with TRBJ2-7; D might be TRBD2 (6 bases). From germline, CDR1 is DFQATT and CDR2 SNEGSKA (reference sequence). This CDR3 is built from 13 residues. Trimming left V 5 bases short and J 3 bases short, with 14 bases between. CDR3 region: CSASRRRGYEQYF. CDR3 DNA sequence: TGCAGTGCTTCCCGAAGGAGGGGCTACGAGCAGTACTTC.

This clonotype was seen many times. This chain joins TRBV12-3 or TRBV12-4 and TRBJ1-2; D gene unclear. CDR3 length: 16 amino acids. V was shortened by 2 bases and J by 4 bases, with 17 bases between the two germline ends. CDR3 protein: CASSLRSEVPVYGYTF. DNA of the CDR3: TGTGCCAGCAGTTTAAGGTCGGAGGTTCCGGTCTATGGCTACACCTTC.

This clonotype was detected many times. J is TRBJ2-4 and V is TRBV7-9; D possibly corresponds to TRBD2 (5 bases). The germline V and J ends were trimmed by 5 bases and 0 bases, with 8 bases remaining between them. This CDR3 is 14 amino acids long. CDR1 is SEHNR, CDR2 FQNEAQ, per germline (reference sequence). The CDR3 nucleotides read TGTGCCAGCAGCACCGGGGTAGCCAAAAACATTCAGTACTTC. Protein sequence: CASSTGVAKNIQYF.

The chain links TRBV4-1 to TRBJ2-1, with 13 nucleotides matching TRBD2. After removal of 0 bases from V and 5 bases from J, the junction contained 1 base not matched to a gene. Germline lookup yields CDR1 MGHRA and CDR2 YSYEKL. The CDR3 loop spans 16 amino acids. CDR3 residues: CASSQDTSGGDNEQFF. As DNA, the CDR3 is TGCGCCAGCAGCCAAGATACTAGCGGGGGGGACAATGAGCAGTTCTTC.

In its sample, this clonotype was seen a few times. V usage is TRBV10-3 and J usage is TRBJ1-1; no definite D call. The V gene's germline CDR1 is ENHRY and CDR2 SYGVKD. V was trimmed by 4 bases and J by 3 bases, leaving 12 bases between them. The CDR3 runs to 14 residues. In DNA form, the CDR3 reads TGTGCCATCAGTGGGCTCGCGGCTTACACTGAAGCTTTCTTT. It codes for CAISGLAAYTEAFF.

The sample holds many counts of this clonotype. CDR3 DNA: TGTGCCAGCAGCTTAGCTGCAGAGACCCAGTACTTC. Translation: CASSLAAETQYF. The chain carries TRBV7-6 and TRBJ2-5; D unclear. V gave up 0 bases and J gave up 4 bases, with 3 bases separating them. The CDR3 consists of 12 residues. Germline CDR1 and CDR2: SGHVS and FNYEAQ. Based on the CDR3 plus reference TRBV7-6 and TRBJ2-5, the full variable domain is GAGVSQSPRYKVTKRGQDVALRCDPISGHVSLYWYRQALGQGPEFLTYFNYEAQQDKSGLPNDRFSAERPEGSISTLTIQRTEQRDSAMYRCASSLAAETQYFGPGTRLLVL.

This rearrangement joins TRBV20-1 to TRBJ1-1; D gene unclear. Germline-derived CDR1 and CDR2 are DFQATT and SNEGSKA (reference sequence). Trimming shortened V by 5 bases and J by 10 bases, and 20 bases separated the two germline ends. CDR3 length: 13 amino acids. The CDR3 bases are TGCAGTGCTCGGAAGGACCTCAACTCTGGAGCTTTCTTT. It translates to CSARKDLNSGAFF.

The genes are TRBV2 and TRBJ2-5; D is unresolved. Germline V gives CDR1 SNHLY, CDR2 FYNNEI. Between the trimmed V and J ends, which lost 5 bases and 2 bases, there was a span of 9 bases. The CDR3 extends over 13 amino acids. In DNA form, the CDR3 reads TGTGCCAGCAGTATCAGGCGGCAAGAGACCCAGTACTTC. Amino acid sequence: CASSIRRQETQYF.

This clonotype came up a few times. This chain joins TRBV9 and TRBJ2-1, with 9 positions matching TRBD2. This CDR3 contains 16 residues. In germline, CDR1 is SGDLS, CDR2 YYNGEE. V was clipped by 4 bases and J by 5 bases; unmatched bases: 10. The CDR3 coding sequence is TGTGCCAGCAGCCCCCGGGTAATAGCGGGGGACAATGAGCAGTTCTTC. It is translated as CASSPRVIAGDNEQFF.

The V and J genes are TRBV7-2 and TRBJ2-4; D remains ambiguous. The CDR3 consists of 13 residues. The V end was cut by 3 bases, the J end by 11 bases, with 14 bases between. Germline loops: CDR1 SGHTA, CDR2 FQGNSA. CDR3 amino acids: CASSLSRTPLQYF. The CDR3 region has the DNA TGTGCCAGCAGCTTGTCCCGAACTCCGCTTCAGTACTTC.

At least ten counts were recorded for this clonotype. This sequence joins TRBV7-9 and TRBJ2-5; D may be TRBD1 (5 bases). From germline, CDR1 is SEHNR and CDR2 FQNEAQ (reference sequence). The CDR3 length is 16 residues. V lost 0 bases and J lost 5, with 16 bases in between. The CDR3 bases are TGTGCCAGCAGCTTAGCCCGCCAGGGTGTGGGGGAGACCCAGTACTTC. Amino acid sequence: CASSLARQGVGETQYF.